This is a list of T cell receptor beta chains from one sample in a study of T cells in Graves' hyperthyroidism and ophthalmopathy. TCRdb independently ran MiXCR on the multiplex PCR reads; one entry per CDR3 protein. The table lists about 640,000 distinct CDR3 sequences, more than 20% of them singletons. Material: blood. Source of these receptors: a young man with Graves' ophthalmopathy. CDR3s include the opening cysteine and the closing phenylalanine or tryptophan. The D gene is left open where the match is weak. For some rows the clone size is stated as once, few or many, or as a class when expanded; others skip it.

-	-	TRBV7-2	TRBJ2-7	TGTGCCAGCAGCTTAGGGGTAGCTATATATTACGAGCAGTACTTC	CASSLGVAIYYEQYF
-	-	TRBV20-1	TRBJ2-7	TGCAGTGCTAGAGATAGGGACGCGAGCTCCTACGAGCAGTACTTC	CSARDRDASSYEQYF
-	TRBD1	TRBV6-4	TRBJ2-7	TGTGCCAGCCAACTTTCCGGGACAGGGATCCGCGAGCAGTACTTC	CASQLSGTGIREQYF
-	-	TRBV9	TRBJ1-1	TGTGCCAGCAGCGTAGGACAGCAAAACACTGAAGCTTTCTTT	CASSVGQQNTEAFF
many	TRBD1	TRBV6-2/TRBV6-3	TRBJ2-5	TGTGCCAGCCGGACAGGGGGGGAGACCCAGTACTTC	CASRTGGETQYF
-	-	TRBV6-2/TRBV6-3	TRBJ2-7	TGTGCCAGCAGTTCCAGCGAGGGGGGGGAGCAGTACTTC	CASSSSEGGEQYF
-	-	TRBV19	TRBJ1-2	TGTGCCAGTAGACCGAATGGACAGAGTGGCTACACCTTC	CASRPNGQSGYTF
few	TRBD1	TRBV7-2	TRBJ2-2	TGTGCCAGCAGCATTTCGGGACAGCAAACGAGGGAGCTGTTTTTT	CASSISGQQTRELFF
few	-	TRBV7-2	TRBJ2-5	TGTGCCGGTCAAGAGGTCCCTCTAGAGACCCAGTACTTC	CAGQEVPLETQYF
-	-	TRBV14	TRBJ2-7	TGTGCCAGCAGCCAAACAGGGCAAGTTTACTACGAGCAGTACTTC	CASSQTGQVYYEQYF
many	-	TRBV28	TRBJ1-2	TGTGCCAGCAGTACAGGGACGGCTCTGGAAGGCTACACCTTC	CASSTGTALEGYTF
many	TRBD2	TRBV7-9	TRBJ2-7	TGTGCCAGCAGCGACAGCGGGGCATTCTACGAGCAGTACTTC	CASSDSGAFYEQYF
-	-	TRBV6-2/TRBV6-3	TRBJ2-3	TGTGCCAGCAGTTACGGCGAGGGTACGCAGTATTTT	CASSYGEGTQYF
few	-	TRBV6-6	TRBJ1-3	TGTGCCAGCAGTTACTCACAGGTACAACCTGGAAACACCATATATTTT	CASSYSQVQPGNTIYF
many	-	TRBV7-9	TRBJ2-7	TGTGCCAGCAGCACACCTACGGGCGCCTACGAGCAGTACTTC	CASSTPTGAYEQYF
-	TRBD2	TRBV28	TRBJ2-6	TGTGCCAGCAGTTTACCCAGCAGCGGGAGGGCGAGCTCTGGGGCCAACGTCCTGACTTTC	CASSLPSSGRASSGANVLTF
-	-	TRBV6-2/TRBV6-3	TRBJ1-6	TGTGCCAGCAGTTACGGAACACCTAGCTCCTATAATTCACCCCTCCACTTT	CASSYGTPSSYNSPLHF